These T cell receptor beta chains were read from a single sample in a study of T cell responses to AZD1222 COVID-19 vaccine. Profiled with immunoSEQ multiplex PCR; TCRdb holds only in-frame clones, not every one. Found here are some 130,000 clones, about 87% of them singletons; the top ten hold 1.5% to 2%. The sequencing used peripheral blood, collected on day 0 of AZD1222 vaccination. The receptor source for this set is an adult in good health. The CDR3 runs from the conserved cysteine through the conserved F or W. The D gene is left open where the match is weak. Clone size appears in some rows only: once, few, many, or a class for an expanded clone.

CASSLGSEYGEAFF TGTGCCAGCAGCTTGGGAAGTGAATACGGTGAAGCTTTCTTT - TRBJ1-1 - TRBV7-2
CAISAGRTDGQPQHF TGTGCCATCAGTGCGGGGAGAACAGACGGGCAGCCCCAGCATTTT - TRBJ1-5 - TRBV10-3
CASSEAGTTTEAFF TGTGCCAGCAGTGAAGCCGGGACAACTACAGAAGCTTTCTTT - TRBJ1-1 - TRBV25-1
CATGTGYGYTF TGTGCCACTGGGACAGGCTATGGCTACACCTTC TRBD1 TRBJ1-2 - TRBV19
CASSSGGGRTEAFF TGTGCCAGCAGCTCCGGAGGGGGTAGGACTGAAGCTTTCTTT - TRBJ1-1 - TRBV7-8
CASSYQGAYGYTF TGTGCCAGCAGCTACCAGGGGGCTTATGGCTACACCTTC TRBD1 TRBJ1-2 once TRBV7-2
CATSRGAGNYGYTF TGTGCCACCAGCAGAGGGGCAGGGAACTATGGCTACACCTTC - TRBJ1-2 - TRBV15
CASSQVPGLAEETQYF TGTGCCAGCAGCCAAGTCCCGGGACTAGCGGAGGAGACCCAGTACTTC TRBD2 TRBJ2-5 - TRBV3-1/TRBV3-2
CASSFNRGQRGGYTF TGTGCCAGCAGCTTCAACAGGGGGCAAAGAGGTGGCTACACCTTC TRBD1 TRBJ1-2 - TRBV5-6
CASSTGRDRDRGGYTF TGTGCCAGTAGTACCGGCCGGGACAGGGATCGTGGAGGCTACACCTTC TRBD1 TRBJ1-2 - TRBV19
CASSYPGQSYGYTF TGTGCCAGCAGTTACCCCGGACAGTCCTATGGCTACACCTTC - TRBJ1-2 - TRBV6-6